This entry lists 32 T cell receptor beta chains sequenced from one sample in a study of regulatory T cells in long-lasting Graves disease (dated by TCRdb to about 2021). The sample's time point, from its label and the paper: persistent/refractory GD, antithyroid drugs over 5 years with positive TRAb. For both TCR sequencing and RNA sequencing, RNA was extracted from PBMCs using TRIzol. To prepare the library, multiplex PCR was applied. TCRdb names Illumina HiSeq 4000 as the instrument used. iRepertoire HTBI primers and Arm-PCR amplification of CDR3 regions were used to construct TCR beta libraries. TCRdb redid the processing of the public reads, applying fastp at Q25 and MiXCR, and retained in-frame beta chains. Every entry covers one CDR3 protein and lists the most common genes and DNA from its rows. In all, the sample holds fewer than 400,000 distinct CDR3 sequences, and less than 25% of those were seen once. The ten largest account for 20% of the sample.

This specimen consisted of peripheral blood mononuclear cells (PBMCs), obtained when the disease was refractory, from a patient treated with antithyroid drugs. The source is a female donor with Graves disease.

The chain links TRBV11-2 to TRBJ2-7; tentatively, D is TRBD1 or TRBD2 (9 bases each). The V end was cut by 5 bases, the J end by 5 bases, with 31 bases between. CDR1 is SGHAT, CDR2 FQNNGV, per germline. The CDR3 covers 19 residues. The CDR3 bases are TGTGCCAGCAGCCCCCTGGGGACAGGGCTTAGCGGGAGACCCCACGAGCAGTACTTC. Protein product: CASSPLGTGLSGRPHEQYF.

This clonotype was detected ten times or more. The chain is built from TRBV6-5 and TRBJ1-5; D not certain. Per germline, CDR1 MNHEY and CDR2 SVGAGI. V dropped 2 bases and J dropped 4 bases, with 9 bases sitting between them. This CDR3 has 14 residues. Written as DNA, the CDR3 is TGTGCCAGCAGTTACCGCCAAGAAAATCAGCCCCAGCATTTT. This sequence encodes CASSYRQENQPQHF.

This clonotype came up a few times. The CDR3 coding sequence is TGCGCCAGCAGCTTGGAAGGGATCTACGAGCAGTACTTC. It codes for CASSLEGIYEQYF. The J gene is TRBJ2-7, the V gene TRBV5-1; D call uncertain. V shed 0 bases and J shed 3 bases, with 7 bases lying between them. The V gene's germline CDR1 is SGHRS and CDR2 YFSETQ. CDR3 length: 13 residues.

This clonotype was counted many times. This chain uses TRBV7-3 with TRBJ2-5, with TRBD1 matching over 7 bases. The J segment lost 5 bases and the V segment lost 5 bases, leaving 11 bases of the junction unmatched. The CDR3 sequence is 15 residues long. Germline CDR1 and CDR2: SGHTA and FQGTGA. DNA of the CDR3: TGTGCCAGCAGCCCCGGGGCAGGGGGATGGGAGACCCAGTACTTC. This gives the protein CASSPGAGGWETQYF. The full variable domain, rest sourced from reference TRBV7-3 and TRBJ2-5, is GAGVSQTPSNKVTEKGKYVELRCDPISGHTALYWYRQSLGQGPEFLIYFQGTGAADDSGLPNDRFFAVRPEGSVSTLKIQRTERGDSAVYLCASSPGAGGWETQYFGPGTRLLVL.

This clonotype was detected many times. The chain couples TRBV6-2 or TRBV6-3 to TRBJ1-1; D gene uncertain. The V gene's germline CDR1 is MNHEY and CDR2 SVGEGT. This CDR3 spans 15 amino acids. Trimming removed 8 bases at V and 4 bases at J, with 20 bases between. CDR3 coding DNA: TGTGCCAGCCACCCGGCGCCAGGACTGGTCACTGAAGCTTTCTTT. The encoded protein is CASHPAPGLVTEAFF.

The CDR3 bases are TGCAGTGCTAGATTACAGGGCCGAGCCTACGAGCAGTACTTC. Protein product: CSARLQGRAYEQYF. The chain uses TRBV20-1 and TRBJ2-7; a weak D match, TRBD1 (6 bases). The germline CDR1 and CDR2 sequences are DFQATT and SNEGSKA (reference sequence). The CDR3 loop spans 14 amino acids. V was cut by 2 bases and J by 2 bases, with 13 bases left in between.

At least ten counts were recorded for this clonotype. The V call is TRBV27, the J call TRBJ1-4; D might be TRBD1 (5 bases). Germline CDR1 is MNHEY and CDR2 is SMNVEV (reference sequence). The CDR3 consists of 14 residues. Between the trimmed V and J ends, which lost 6 bases and 8 bases, there was a span of 16 bases. CDR3 protein: CASSRQGFGEKLFF. The CDR3 DNA is TGTGCCAGCAGCCGCCAGGGATTCGGCGAAAAACTGTTTTTT.

The chain combines TRBV6-2 or TRBV6-3 with TRBJ2-1, with 9 bases that match TRBD1. The CDR3 spans 16 residues. Germline CDR1 is MNHEY and CDR2 is SVGEGT. The V and J ends lost 3 bases and 2 bases, in that order; junction bases with no gene match: 5. CDR3: CASSYKGQGPYNEQFF. DNA for the CDR3: TGTGCCAGCAGTTATAAGGGACAGGGCCCCTACAATGAGCAGTTCTTC.

The rearrangement joins TRBV5-1 to TRBJ1-1; D possibly corresponds to TRBD1 (5 bases). The CDR3 sequence is 16 residues long. Germline CDR1 is SGHRS and CDR2 is YFSETQ. Between the trimmed V and J ends, which lost 0 bases and 4 bases, there was a span of 16 bases. CDR3 loop: CASSLETVWSGTEAFF. Here the CDR3 DNA reads TGCGCCAGCAGCTTGGAGACAGTTTGGTCCGGCACTGAAGCTTTCTTT.

At least ten counts were recorded for this clonotype. The chain couples TRBV20-1 to TRBJ2-7; D not resolved. The CDR3 contains 13 residues. The germline CDR1 and CDR2 sequences are DFQATT and SNEGSKA (reference sequence). Trimming pared 3 bases from V and 2 bases from J, leaving 11 bases between. CDR3 loop: CSARSLETYEQYF. The CDR3 DNA is TGCAGTGCTAGGAGTCTAGAAACCTACGAGCAGTACTTC.

The V call is TRBV10-3, the J call TRBJ2-1; D unclear. Trimming pared 7 bases from V and 0 bases from J, leaving 10 bases between. The germline CDR1 and CDR2 sequences are ENHRY and SYGVKD. The CDR3 extends over 14 amino acids. This chain's CDR3 is CAITPENSYNEQFF. The CDR3 coding sequence is TGTGCCATCACCCCGGAAAACTCCTACAATGAGCAGTTCTTC.

The table lists this clonotype with many counts. A read error may explain this, as a much larger clone is one base away. The rearrangement links TRBV27 to TRBJ2-5, with D possibly matching TRBD1 (6 bases). Trimming stripped 3 bases from V and 5 bases from J, with 7 bases between. Germline V gives CDR1 MNHEY, CDR2 SMNVEV (reference sequence). This CDR3 has 12 residues. The CDR3 sequence is CASSFRGETQYF. The DNA of the CDR3 is TGTGCCAGCAGTTTTAGGGGGGAGACCCAGTACTTC.

This clonotype was counted a few times. The chain combines TRBV3-1 with TRBJ1-6, with D perhaps matching TRBD1 (5 bases). With 1 base removed from V and 13 bases from J, the gap between germline ends came to 17 bases. CDR1 LGHDT and CDR2 YNNKEL come from the germline V gene (reference sequence). This CDR3 has 15 amino acids. The CDR3 reads CASSQVGTRGSPLHF. The DNA of the CDR3 is TGTGCCAGCAGCCAAGTCGGGACCCGAGGGTCGCCCCTCCACTTT.

V is TRBV19 and J is TRBJ2-2; the match to TRBD2 covers 8 bases. Trimming cost V 7 bases and J 5 bases; bases outside gene matches: 15. CDR1 is LNHDA, CDR2 SQIVND, per germline (reference sequence). The length of the CDR3 is 17 residues. The CDR3 bases are TGTGCCAGTAAAGTAACGTCGGCGGGAGGCCGAACCGGGGAGCTGTTTTTT. Translation gives CASKVTSAGGRTGELFF.

This clonotype has just a few counts. The V gene is TRBV7-2, the J gene TRBJ2-3; D might be TRBD2 (5 bases). V was pared by 3 bases and J by 2 bases, with 9 bases between. Germline V gives CDR1 SGHTA, CDR2 FQGNSA. This CDR3 comprises 14 residues. This CDR3 is CASSLAGYTDTQYF. For the CDR3, the DNA is TGTGCCAGCAGCTTGGCGGGCTACACAGATACGCAGTATTTT.

This clonotype was seen a few times. This chain connects TRBV29-1 to TRBJ2-4; TRBD2 matches 12 bases. From germline, CDR1 is SQVTM and CDR2 ANQGSEA. J was trimmed by 9 bases and V by 3 bases; bases with no gene match: 15. This CDR3 has 17 residues. The CDR3 nucleotides are TGCAGCGTTGAGACTAGCGGGAGAGTAACTGCAGGTAGCATTCAGTACTTC. It is translated as CSVETSGRVTAGSIQYF.

In its sample, this clonotype was seen many times. The genes are TRBV19 and TRBJ2-7, with 7 nucleotides matching TRBD2. V lost 6 bases to trimming and J lost 6 bases; unmatched junction nucleotides: 8. In germline, CDR1 is LNHDA, CDR2 SQIVND (reference sequence). The CDR3 runs to 13 residues. The CDR3 DNA follows: TGTGCCAGTAGGGCTAGCGGAACTGGCGAGCAGTACTTC. Its translation: CASRASGTGEQYF.

The table lists this clonotype with a few counts. A much larger clonotype is one base distant, so this may be a read error. V gene TRBV12-3 or TRBV12-4 combines with J gene TRBJ2-5; D call uncertain. The CDR3 extends over 11 amino acids. Trimming shortened V by 10 bases and J by 2 bases, and 8 bases separated the two germline ends. The CDR3 loop reads CANSKQETQYF. DNA for the CDR3: TGTGCCAACAGCAAACAAGAGACCCAGTACTTC.

The chain has TRBV14 and TRBJ1-3; tentatively, D is TRBD1 (6 bases). Trimming cost V 4 bases and J 1 base, with 11 bases left between them. Germline V lookup: CDR1 SGHDN, CDR2 FVKESK. CDR3 length: 15 residues. DNA of the CDR3: TGTGCCAGCAGCCCCCATCAGGGGTCTGGAAACACCATATATTTT. Translation gives CASSPHQGSGNTIYF.

The chain couples TRBV13 to TRBJ1-6; a weak D match, TRBD1 (5 bases). The germline V gene has CDR1 PRHDT and CDR2 FYEKMQ (reference sequence). The CDR3 has 12 residues. The V end was cut by 10 bases, the J end by 7 bases, with 11 bases between. The CDR3 region is CAIQGGNSPLHF. The CDR3 DNA is TGTGCCATCCAGGGTGGCAATTCACCCCTCCACTTT.

A few counts support this clonotype. This sequence joins TRBV25-1 and TRBJ2-1; no clear D. V was shortened by 7 bases and J by 7 bases, with 11 bases between the two germline ends. Germline CDR1 MGHDK, CDR2 SYGVNS. This CDR3 region has 12 residues. The CDR3 nucleotides are TGTGCCAGCACAAGGATAGGAAATGAGCAGTTCTTC. Its translation: CASTRIGNEQFF.

The chain employs TRBV12-3 or TRBV12-4 and TRBJ1-2; 7 nucleotides line up with TRBD1. This CDR3 spans 14 amino acids. V lost 4 bases, J lost 8 bases, and 10 bases stayed unmatched. Written as DNA, the CDR3 is TGTGCCAGCAGTTCTTATGACAGGGTGGGGGGCTACACCTTC. The encoded protein is CASSSYDRVGGYTF.

The rearrangement uses TRBV27 and TRBJ1-3; 9 bases line up with TRBD1. The V and J ends lost 6 bases and 4 bases, in that order; junction bases with no gene match: 13. This CDR3 is built from 17 residues. The germline gives CDR1 MNHEY, CDR2 SMNVEV (reference sequence). In nucleotides, the CDR3 is TGTGCCAGCAGGTCCACAGGGGGCGCGTTGGGAGGAAACACCATATATTTT. Amino acid sequence: CASRSTGGALGGNTIYF.

This clonotype was found many times. This sequence joins TRBV20-1 and TRBJ1-2; D not certain. Looked up from germline, CDR1 is DFQATT and CDR2 is SNEGSKA (reference sequence). The length of the CDR3 is 12 residues. The ends were cut back, 0 bases at V and 5 bases at J, with 7 bases in the middle. This chain's CDR3 is CSARDRQYGYTF. The CDR3 nucleotides read TGCAGTGCTAGAGATCGCCAGTATGGCTACACCTTC.

This clonotype has a handful of counts. The chain recombines TRBV11-2 with TRBJ2-2; D is unresolved. Trimming took off 2 bases at V and 1 base at J, with 11 bases between the two ends. The germline V gene has CDR1 SGHAT and CDR2 FQNNGV. This CDR3 is built from 16 residues. The CDR3 spells CASSLRNQVNTGELFF. CDR3 DNA sequence: TGTGCCAGCAGCTTACGAAACCAGGTGAACACCGGGGAGCTGTTTTTT.

The J gene is TRBJ2-1, the V gene TRBV6-1, with 7 bases matching TRBD2. The junction had 13 bases not matched to a gene; V was cut back by 8 bases and J by 0 bases. Per germline, CDR1 MNHNS and CDR2 SASEGT. The CDR3 runs 17 residues. CDR3 amino acids: CASGRVPGGSSYNEQFF. The CDR3 DNA is TGTGCCAGCGGCCGCGTTCCGGGAGGTAGCTCCTACAATGAGCAGTTCTTC.

Concerning this clonotype: A read error likely explains this, since a far larger clone differs by one base. This sequence joins TRBV6-5 and TRBJ1-1; TRBD1 might be the D (5 bases). The germline gives CDR1 MNHEY, CDR2 SVGAGI. There are 13 residues in the CDR3. The CDR3 here is CASSFYRNAEAFF. The CDR3 DNA sequence: TGTGCCAGCAGTTTTTACAGGAACGCTGAAGCTTTCTTT.

This clonotype was seen more than once but under ten times. The chain joins TRBV5-1 to TRBJ1-1, with a tentative D call TRBD1 (6 bases). Germline V gives CDR1 SGHRS, CDR2 YFSETQ. V gave up 0 bases and J gave up 3 bases, with 12 bases separating them. This CDR3 comprises 15 residues. The CDR3 region has the DNA TGCGCCAGCAGCTTGGGGGGGGGCTGGGACACTGAAGCTTTCTTT. Translated: CASSLGGGWDTEAFF.

This clonotype was observed many times. The CDR3 loop is CASSPRTGTMNTEAFF. CDR3 in DNA: TGTGCCAGTAGTCCCAGGACAGGGACGATGAACACTGAAGCTTTCTTT. This chain connects TRBV19 to TRBJ1-1; TRBD1 matches at 8 bases. From germline, CDR1 is LNHDA and CDR2 SQIVND (reference sequence). The J segment lost 0 bases and the V segment lost 5 bases, leaving 8 bases of the junction unmatched. CDR3 length: 16 residues.

This clonotype was counted ten times or more. One end of the junction fails to match germline, which may point to a read error. The chain uses TRBV10-2 and TRBJ2-5; TRBD2 agrees at 9 bases. This CDR3 spans 16 amino acids. Germline CDR1 reads WSHSY; CDR2 reads SAAADI. CDR3 coding DNA: TGTGCCAGCAGTGAGGGACTAGCAACGACGCAAGAGACCCAGTACTTC. This codes for CASSEGLATTQETQYF.

Notes on this clonotype: A much bigger clone sits one base away, suggesting this may be a read error. The V gene is TRBV6-1, the J gene TRBJ2-5; TRBD2 aligns across 9 bases. Germline trimming cut 4 bases from V and 5 bases from J; bases unmatched to any gene: 2. Looked up from germline, CDR1 is MNHNS and CDR2 is SASEGT. The CDR3 extends over 13 amino acids. CDR3 DNA: TGTGCCAGCAGTGGCGGGGGGGAGGAGACCCAGTACTTC. It yields the protein CASSGGGEETQYF.

For the CDR3, the DNA is TGTGCCAGCAGTTTTAATCAAGGTATTCAGTACTTC. Protein: CASSFNQGIQYF. V usage is TRBV12-3 or TRBV12-4 and J usage is TRBJ2-4; no definite D call. CDR3 size: 12 residues. V was pared by 3 bases and J by 10 bases, with 10 bases between.